A single sample gave rise to the 3 T cell receptor beta chains below, sequenced in a study of OX40 agonist ivuxolimab in advanced cancers. TCRdb's table, derived via immunoSEQ multiplex PCR, lists solely in-frame clones and lacks some. The table shows under 70,000 clones, with 90% to 95% occurring only once. The specimen comprised CD4+ or CD8+ T cells sorted from blood, sampled in a trial of the OX40 agonist ivuxolimab. Receptors originate from an adult with an advanced solid tumor such as melanoma, head and neck, liver or kidney cancer.

This clone was seen only once. CDR3 residues: CASSLSPGHSGNTIYF. The CDR3 DNA reads as TGTGCCAGCAGCTTATCCCCAGGGCACTCTGGAAACACCATATATTTT. The chain uses TRBV7-6 and TRBJ1-3, with D maybe TRBD1 (5 bases). V lost 2 bases, J lost 0 bases, and 11 bases lay in between. Germline V gene sequence: CDR1 SGHVS, CDR2 FNYEAQ. The CDR3 runs to 16 residues.

The V gene is TRBV7-6, the J gene TRBJ1-1; D not certain. V shed 1 base and J shed 3 bases, with 9 bases lying between them. There are 14 residues in the CDR3. Germline V CDR1 and CDR2: SGHVS, FNYEAQ. For the CDR3, the DNA is TGTGCCAGCAGCTTAGTCCGTGGTTACACTGAAGCTTTCTTT. As protein: CASSLVRGYTEAFF.

The chain couples TRBV13 to TRBJ1-4; the match to TRBD1 covers 9 bases. The ends lost 5 bases at V and 3 bases at J; junction bases unmatched: 4. CDR3 size: 15 residues. The germline gives CDR1 PRHDT, CDR2 FYEKMQ (reference sequence). CDR3: CASSGDREANEKLFF. The CDR3 bases are TGTGCCAGCAGCGGGGACAGGGAGGCTAATGAAAAACTGTTTTTT.